This T cell receptor beta chain appears in the sequencing data of a study of blood T cell repertoires in COVID-19. Study overall: T cells, B-cell-depleted T cells, or PBMCs supplied cDNA or gDNA.

Donors in Cohort 3 who had recovered were those with two negative PCRs, healthcare professional clearance, or resolution of their symptoms. Germline assignment: CDR1 ENHRY and CDR2 SYGVKD. The CDR3 runs 16 residues. Trimming removed 0 bases from V and 7 bases from J; junction bases left unmatched: 9. In the authors' methods: Reference gene primer amplification yielded estimated nucleated cell counts. Data came from immunoSEQ multiplex PCR; TCRdb stores just in-frame clones and leaves some out. The V and J calls and clone size come from that table; D and trimming were worked out from the DNA. The sample lists more than 450,000 clones, 75% to 90% occurring once.

The chain recombines TRBV10-3 with TRBJ1-2; 9 bases match TRBD1. Material for sequencing was PBMCs or T cells enriched from blood (not recorded which). The sequence was collected from a woman between 18 and 29 years old who had recovered from COVID-19. The CDR3 DNA reads as TGTGCCATCAGTGAGTCCCCGGGACAGGGTAGCGGTGGCTACACCTTC. Its protein is CAISESPGQGSGGYTF.